The 7 T cell receptor beta chains given below trace back to one sample, sequenced in a study of T cell repertoires in ileal Crohn's disease. Libraries were prepared by immunoSEQ multiplex PCR; TCRdb keeps only in-frame clonotypes and omits some of them. The profile shows about 17,000 clones, around 78% of them singletons. The specimen sequenced was ileal tissue. These receptors all stem from an adult with Crohn's disease.

This chain connects TRBV21-1 to TRBJ1-2; no DNA check was done on the table's D call, TRBD1. TRBV21-1 has pseudogene status. This CDR3 has 13 residues. CDR3 sequence: CASSFDRGYGYTF. CDR3 bases: TGTGCCAGCAGCTTTGACAGGGGCTATGGCTACACCTTC.

This clone was seen a handful of times. The V and J genes are TRBV7-3 and TRBJ2-3; 12 bases are shared with TRBD2. J was trimmed by 5 bases and V by 5 bases; bases with no gene match: 5. Germline lookup yields CDR1 SGHTA and CDR2 FQGTGA. CDR3 length: 15 amino acids. The CDR3: CASSPSGGEQDTQYF. Here the CDR3 DNA reads TGTGCCAGCAGCCCTAGCGGGGGGGAACAAGATACGCAGTATTTT.

In this sample, this clone turned up a few times. The chain uses TRBV7-3 and TRBJ1-5; 7 bases align to TRBD1. V was pared by 4 bases and J by 3 bases, with 3 bases of the junction left unmatched. CDR3 length: 14 amino acids. Germline assignment: CDR1 SGHTA and CDR2 FQGTGA. Here the CDR3 DNA reads TGTGCCAGCAGCTCGGGACAGCCCAATCAGCCCCAGCATTTT. Translated: CASSSGQPNQPQHF.

The V call is TRBV30, the J call TRBJ1-5; D gene uncertain. The germline gives CDR1 GTSNPN, CDR2 SVGIG (reference sequence). The V end lost 0 bases, the J end lost 3 bases, and 15 bases lay between the germline ends. The CDR3 contains 16 residues. CDR3 coding DNA: TGTGCCTGGAGTGTCCCGGCAGGTTATGTCAATCAGCCCCAGCATTTT. Protein sequence: CAWSVPAGYVNQPQHF. Supplemented by reference TRBV30 and TRBJ1-5, the full variable domain reads SQTIHQWPATLVQPVGSPLSLECTVEGTSNPNLYWYRQAAGRGLQLLFYSVGIGQISSEVPQNLSASRPQDRQFILSSKKLLLSDSGFYLCAWSVPAGYVNQPQHFGDGTRLSIL.

Here the CDR3 DNA reads TGTGCCAGCAGCTCTTTTCGGGGGGGCCCCTACAATGAGCAGTTCTTC. The encoded protein is CASSSFRGGPYNEQFF. The chain couples TRBV5-6 to TRBJ2-1; 8 bases agree with TRBD2. Germline CDR1 and CDR2: SGHDT and YYEEEE. The CDR3 covers 16 residues. V lost 3 bases, J lost 2 bases, and 7 bases stayed unmatched.

The chain recombines TRBV7-2 with TRBJ1-2, with D hard to call. Trimming left V 3 bases short and J 8 bases short, with 13 bases between. Germline V gives CDR1 SGHTA, CDR2 FQGNSA. The CDR3 runs 13 residues. The CDR3 here is CASSFRTVEGYTF. The CDR3 DNA reads as TGTGCCAGCAGCTTTCGGACTGTGGAGGGCTACACCTTC.

The rearrangement joins TRBV10-2 to TRBJ1-1, with 8 bases aligning to TRBD1. V dropped 8 bases and J dropped 7; count of bases not matched to a gene: 6. There are 12 residues in the CDR3. In germline, CDR1 is WSHSY, CDR2 SAAADI. The CDR3 bases are TGCGCCAGCGCCAACGGACAGGGTGAAGCTTTCTTT. Amino acids: CASANGQGEAFF.